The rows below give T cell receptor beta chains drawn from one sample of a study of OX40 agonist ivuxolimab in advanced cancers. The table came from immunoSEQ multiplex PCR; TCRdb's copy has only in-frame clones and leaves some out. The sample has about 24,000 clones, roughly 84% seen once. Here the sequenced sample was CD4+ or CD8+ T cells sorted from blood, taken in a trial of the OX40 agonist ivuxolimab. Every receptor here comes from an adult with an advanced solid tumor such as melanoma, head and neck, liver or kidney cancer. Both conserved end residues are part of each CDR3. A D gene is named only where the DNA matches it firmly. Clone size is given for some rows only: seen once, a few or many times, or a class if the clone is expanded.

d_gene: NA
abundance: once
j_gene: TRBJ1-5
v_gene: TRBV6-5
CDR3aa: CASTRGQDQPQHF
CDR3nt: TGTGCCAGCACCAGAGGCCAAGATCAGCCCCAGCATTTT

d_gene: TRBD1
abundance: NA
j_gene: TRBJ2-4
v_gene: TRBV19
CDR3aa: CASSIAGGQAHIQYF
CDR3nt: TGTGCCAGTAGTATAGCTGGAGGACAGGCGCACATTCAGTACTTC

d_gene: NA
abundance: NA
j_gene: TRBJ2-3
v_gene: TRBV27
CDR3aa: CASSWVDSTDTQYF
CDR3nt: TGTGCCAGCAGTTGGGTGGATAGCACAGATACGCAGTATTTT

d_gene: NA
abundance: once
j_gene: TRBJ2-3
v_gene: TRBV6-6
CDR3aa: CASSSPGEDTQYF
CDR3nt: TGTGCCAGCAGTTCTCCAGGGGAGGATACGCAGTATTTT

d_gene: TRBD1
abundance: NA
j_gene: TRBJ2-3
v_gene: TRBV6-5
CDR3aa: CASSTDRGRADTQYF
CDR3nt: TGTGCCAGCAGCACGGACAGGGGGCGTGCGGATACGCAGTATTTT

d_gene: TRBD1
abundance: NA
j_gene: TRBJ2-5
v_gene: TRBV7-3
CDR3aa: CASSLTGEETQYF
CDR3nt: TGTGCCAGCAGCTTGACAGGGGAAGAGACCCAGTACTTC

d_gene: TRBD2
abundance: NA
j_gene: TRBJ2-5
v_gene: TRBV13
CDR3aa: CASSNSGGQETQYF
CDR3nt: TGTGCCAGCAGCAACTCGGGGGGCCAAGAGACCCAGTACTTC

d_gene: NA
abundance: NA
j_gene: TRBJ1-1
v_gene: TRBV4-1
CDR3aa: CASSQAFGRANTDEAFF
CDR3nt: TGCGCCAGCAGCCAAGCTTTTGGCAGAGCGAACACTGATGAAGCTTTCTTT

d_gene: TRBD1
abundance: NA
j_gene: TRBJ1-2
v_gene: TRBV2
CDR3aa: CASLPETGGRYGYTF
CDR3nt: TGTGCCAGCCTACCTGAGACAGGGGGAAGATATGGCTACACCTTC

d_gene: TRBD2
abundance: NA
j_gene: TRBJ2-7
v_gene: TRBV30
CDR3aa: CAWSMRDYGSYEQYF
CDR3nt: TGTGCCTGGAGTATGCGGGACTATGGTTCCTACGAGCAGTACTTC

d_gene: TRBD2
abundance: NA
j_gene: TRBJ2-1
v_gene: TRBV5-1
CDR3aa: CASSLLPTGLADYGEQFF
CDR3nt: TGCGCCAGCAGCTTATTACCCACTGGACTAGCGGACTATGGTGAGCAGTTCTTC

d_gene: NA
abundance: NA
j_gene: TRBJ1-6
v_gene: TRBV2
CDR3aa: CASSASSPLHF
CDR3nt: TGTGCCAGCAGTGCCAGTTCACCCCTCCACTTT

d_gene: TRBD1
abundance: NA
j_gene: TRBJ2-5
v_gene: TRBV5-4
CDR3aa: CASSLDKGGRETQYF
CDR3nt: TGTGCCAGCAGCTTGGATAAAGGGGGCCGGGAGACCCAGTACTTC

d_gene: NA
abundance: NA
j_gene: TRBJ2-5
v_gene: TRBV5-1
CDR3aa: CASSPDLETQYF
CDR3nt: TGCGCCAGCAGTCCGGACTTGGAGACCCAGTACTTC

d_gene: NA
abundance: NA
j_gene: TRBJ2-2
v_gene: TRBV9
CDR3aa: CASTPVGTANTGELFF
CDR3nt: TGTGCCAGCACCCCGGTAGGGACGGCGAACACCGGGGAGCTGTTTTTT

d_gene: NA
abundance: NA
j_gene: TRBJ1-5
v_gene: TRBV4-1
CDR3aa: CASSHNRDQPQHF
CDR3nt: TGCGCCAGCAGCCATAACAGGGATCAGCCCCAGCATTTT

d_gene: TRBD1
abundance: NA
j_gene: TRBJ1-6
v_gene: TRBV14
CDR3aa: CASSRDSTNSPLHF
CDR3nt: TGTGCCAGCAGCCGGGACAGTACTAATTCACCCCTCCACTTT

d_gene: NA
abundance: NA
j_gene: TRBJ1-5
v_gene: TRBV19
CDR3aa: CASNPGVVGFNQPQHF
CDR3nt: TGTGCCAGTAACCCGGGAGTTGTAGGTTTCAATCAGCCCCAGCATTTT

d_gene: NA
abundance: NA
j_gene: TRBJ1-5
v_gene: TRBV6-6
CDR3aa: CASSLWEGWGGQPQHF
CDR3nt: TGTGCCAGCAGTTTATGGGAGGGATGGGGAGGTCAGCCCCAGCATTTT

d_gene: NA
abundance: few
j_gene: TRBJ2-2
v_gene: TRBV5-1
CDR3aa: CASSGGGVTGELFF
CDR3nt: TGCGCCAGCAGCGGGGGAGGAGTCACCGGGGAGCTGTTTTTT

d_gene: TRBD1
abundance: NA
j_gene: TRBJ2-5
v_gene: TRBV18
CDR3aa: CASSPRTGASQETQYF
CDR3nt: TGTGCCAGCTCACCGAGAACAGGGGCAAGTCAAGAGACCCAGTACTTC